A single sample is the source of the 10 T cell receptor beta chains below, sequenced in a study of beta chain features in type 1 diabetes. The whole isolated RNA underwent reverse transcription, so sequencing captured expressed TCRB transcripts. The data were produced by immunoSEQ multiplex PCR, yet TCRdb's version contains in-frame clones alone and is incomplete. The sample shows about 360,000 clones, roughly 12% of them seen only once. Specimen: naive CD4+ T cells from blood. These receptors all come from a man between 18 and 35 years old in good health.

The V and J genes are TRBV6-1 and TRBJ1-5, with D possibly being TRBD1 (6 bases). CDR3 length: 13 residues. The V end was cut by 8 bases, the J end by 2 bases, with 10 bases between. Germline V gene data show CDR1 as MNHNS and CDR2 as SASEGT. The CDR3 is CASGRTGNQPQHF. CDR3 nucleotides: TGTGCCAGCGGACGGACAGGCAATCAGCCCCAGCATTTT.

This clone was counted only a few times. The genes are TRBV6-6 and TRBJ2-4, with 9 bases aligning to TRBD1. Unmatched junction bases numbered 2, after V lost 3 bases and J lost 5 bases. Germline CDR1 is MNHNY and CDR2 is SVGAGI (reference sequence). This CDR3 region has 14 residues. CDR3 protein: CASSYRTGENIQYF. The CDR3 region has the DNA TGTGCCAGCAGTTATCGGACAGGGGAAAACATTCAGTACTTC.

This clone has only a few counts. The V gene is TRBV19, the J gene TRBJ2-1, with TRBD2 matching 11 bases. V shed 6 bases, J shed 2 bases, and the junction held 6 bases outside the gene matches. This CDR3 has 16 residues. Germline CDR1 and CDR2: LNHDA and SQIVND (reference sequence). The CDR3 DNA follows: TGTGCCAGTAGCAGAAGGACTAGCGGGCCCTACAATGAGCAGTTCTTC. Protein product: CASSRRTSGPYNEQFF.

This chain uses TRBV7-2 with TRBJ1-2, with TRBD1 matching 11 bases. The V gene's germline CDR1 is SGHTA and CDR2 FQGNSA. J lost 8 bases, V lost 5 bases, and 13 bases had no gene match. This CDR3 has 16 residues. This CDR3 is CASSPPGQGAWGGYTF. The CDR3 bases are TGTGCCAGCAGCCCACCAGGACAGGGGGCTTGGGGAGGCTACACCTTC.

CDR3 sequence reads: CASSLATSRTYNEQFF. The DNA of the CDR3 is TGTGCCAGCAGCTTAGCGACTAGCAGAACCTACAATGAGCAGTTCTTC. J is TRBJ2-1 and V is TRBV7-6, with 7 bases fitting TRBD2. This CDR3 spans 16 amino acids. CDR1 is SGHVS, CDR2 FNYEAQ, per germline. The ends lost 0 bases at V and 2 bases at J; junction bases unmatched: 4.

This clone has a handful of counts. DNA for the CDR3: TGCGCCAGCACCCTCGGCAGGGTGGGTGAGACCCAGTACTTC. This sequence encodes CASTLGRVGETQYF. This rearrangement joins TRBV5-1 to TRBJ2-5; maybe TRBD1 (5 bases). The CDR3 runs to 14 residues. Germline V gene sequence: CDR1 SGHRS, CDR2 YFSETQ. The germline V and J ends were trimmed by 6 bases and 5 bases, with 17 bases remaining between them.

The chain employs TRBV4-2 and TRBJ2-1; a possible D gene is TRBD1 (5 bases). The germline V gene has CDR1 LGHNA and CDR2 YNFKEQ. V lost 0 bases, J lost 7 bases, and 10 bases lay in between. CDR3 size: 14 residues. In DNA, the CDR3 is TGTGCCAGCAGCCAAGATAGCAGGGTGAATGAGCAGTTCTTC. Translation gives CASSQDSRVNEQFF.

The chain recombines TRBV5-6 with TRBJ1-4; D is possibly TRBD1 (5 bases). In germline, CDR1 is SGHDT, CDR2 YYEEEE. The CDR3 is 15 amino acids. V lost 2 bases to trimming and J lost 5 bases, with 13 bases between them. CDR3: CASSLWDSPNEKLFF. In nucleotides, the CDR3 is TGTGCCAGCAGCTTATGGGACTCCCCGAATGAAAAACTGTTTTTT.

This clone has only a few counts. This chain joins TRBV30 and TRBJ2-3, with a possible D match to TRBD2 (5 bases). Germline CDR1 is GTSNPN and CDR2 is SVGIG (reference sequence). The CDR3 has 13 residues. V lost 7 bases to trimming and J lost 0 bases, with 11 bases between them. CDR3 region: CALGRRSTDTQYF. The CDR3 DNA sequence: TGTGCCTTGGGGAGACGTAGCACAGATACGCAGTATTTT.

CDR3 amino acids: CASSRGRGGAQETQYF. CDR3 DNA sequence: TGTGCCAGCAGTCGCGGGCGGGGAGGGGCCCAAGAGACCCAGTACTTC. This chain links TRBV28 with TRBJ2-5; 7 nucleotides match TRBD2. V lost 5 bases to trimming and J lost 1 base; unmatched junction nucleotides: 10. CDR1 is MDHEN, CDR2 SYDVKM, per germline. This CDR3 is built from 16 residues.